This T cell receptor (beta chain) was identified during a study of blood T cell repertoires in COVID-19. This CDR3 comprises 17 residues. The germline gives CDR1 MNHNY, CDR2 SVGAGI (reference sequence). The trim removed 6 bases at V and 7 bases at J, leaving 13 bases unmatched. Repertoires were generated with immunoSEQ multiplex PCR, while TCRdb's copy carries only in-frame clones and drops some. Of under 200,000 clones in the sample, more than 85% were seen once. This clone appeared a few times. The chain couples TRBV6-6 to TRBJ2-1, with 12 positions matching TRBD1. Sample: PBMCs or T cells enriched from blood (not recorded which). This receptor was obtained from a woman aged 45-65 years who had recovered from COVID-19. The CDR3 DNA reads TGTGCCAGCAGACGAGTGACCGGGACAGGGGGCTTGAATGAGCAGTTCTTC. Translation: CASRRVTGTGGLNEQFF.